Below are 3 T cell receptor beta chains sequenced from a single sample in a study of cytomegalovirus exposure and HLA in healthy donors. With 60 Vbeta and 13 Jbeta primers, the PCR was carried out. Data came from immunoSEQ multiplex PCR; TCRdb stores just in-frame clones and leaves some out. This sample has about 150,000 clones, with 65% to 85% found just once. The sample consisted of PBMCs. The origin of the receptors is a woman in her late teens or twenties in good health and CMV-seronegative.

This chain uses TRBV6-5 with TRBJ2-7; TRBD2 matches 7 bases. Germline CDR1 reads MNHEY; CDR2 reads SVGAGI. V dropped 2 bases and J dropped 0; count of bases not matched to a gene: 4. The CDR3 contains 15 residues. In nucleotides, the CDR3 is TGTGCCAGCAGTTACACCGGGGGGTCCTCCTACGAGCAGTACTTC. As protein: CASSYTGGSSYEQYF.

The gene calls are TRBV5-5 and TRBJ1-5; 7 nucleotides match TRBD1. V lost 4 bases, J lost 4 bases, and 8 bases stayed unmatched. The CDR3 length is 15 residues. Germline CDR1 is SGHKS and CDR2 is YYEKEE (reference sequence). The CDR3 here is CASSLGTVGNQPQHF. The CDR3 DNA reads as TGTGCCAGCAGCCTAGGGACAGTGGGTAATCAGCCCCAGCATTTT.

The V and J genes are TRBV30 and TRBJ1-2, with D hard to call. The length of the CDR3 is 11 residues. The ends were cut back, 2 bases at V and 13 bases at J, with 14 bases in the middle. Germline CDR1 GTSNPN, CDR2 SVGIG (reference sequence). The CDR3 bases are TGTGCCTGGAGTCGCGACTTCGGTTGCACCTTC. Translated, it gives CAWSRDFGCTF.